This TCR beta chain was identified in a study of cytomegalovirus exposure and HLA in healthy donors. Vbeta (60) and Jbeta (13) primers were used in the PCR. Clones were sequenced by immunoSEQ multiplex PCR, and TCRdb holds only the in-frame ones, with some missing. The sample records roughly 100,000 clones, nearly 80% being singletons. The V end lost 3 bases, the J end lost 3 bases, and 12 bases lay between the germline ends. Germline values: CDR1 MNHEY, CDR2 SMNVEV (reference sequence). The CDR3 spans 14 residues. Sequenced: PBMCs. The gene calls are TRBV27 and TRBJ2-7; D is possibly TRBD2 (6 bases). The TCR sequence derives from a young man in good health and CMV-seronegative. This CDR3 reads CASSLAGSVYEQYF. CDR3 nucleotides: TGTGCCAGCAGTTTGGCGGGATCCGTCTACGAGCAGTACTTC.